This passage covers 22 T cell receptor beta chains from one sample sequenced in a study of blood T cell repertoires in COVID-19. Produced via immunoSEQ multiplex PCR; TCRdb's table is partial and in-frame only. The table lists approximately 500,000 clones, approximately 83% of them singletons. Sample: peripheral blood. The receptors originated from a human donor in a cohort sampled during active COVID-19.

The chain employs TRBV10-3 and TRBJ2-3, with TRBD1 matching over 8 bases. The CDR3 spans 15 residues. CDR1 ENHRY and CDR2 SYGVKD come from the germline V gene. Germline trimming cut 8 bases from V and 2 bases from J; bases unmatched to any gene: 9. This CDR3 reads CAIGARTGNTDTQYF. The CDR3 coding sequence is TGTGCCATCGGGGCCCGGACAGGGAACACAGATACGCAGTATTTT.

The chain has TRBV9 and TRBJ2-7, with a weak D call TRBD1 (5 bases). Germline CDR1 SGDLS, CDR2 YYNGEE. V gave up 4 bases and J gave up 2 bases, with 16 bases separating them. The CDR3 consists of 15 residues. The CDR3 bases are TGTGCCAGCAGCCCAGAGGCAGGGAATACCTACGAGCAGTACTTC. This encodes CASSPEAGNTYEQYF.

The V gene is TRBV7-9, the J gene TRBJ1-1, with unresolved D. V was cut by 8 bases and J by 5 bases, with 15 bases left in between. Germline-derived CDR1 and CDR2 are SEHNR and FQNEAQ (reference sequence). The CDR3 covers 13 residues. The CDR3 DNA follows: TGTGCCAGCCGACGCGAGGGAGGGACTGAAGCTTTCTTT. Its protein product is CASRREGGTEAFF.

This chain links TRBV5-4 with TRBJ2-5, with unresolved D. V lost 3 bases, J lost 2 bases, and 11 bases lay in between. Germline lookup yields CDR1 SGHNT and CDR2 YYREEE (reference sequence). The CDR3 has 14 amino acids. The CDR3 DNA follows: TGTGCCAGCAGCTCAACATCTGTACAAGAGACCCAGTACTTC. Amino acid sequence: CASSSTSVQETQYF.

The J gene is TRBJ1-6, the V gene TRBV28; D remains unclear. Germline CDR1 is MDHEN and CDR2 is SYDVKM. V shed 7 bases and J shed 7 bases, with 11 bases lying between them. The CDR3 extends over 13 amino acids. The CDR3 coding sequence is TGTGCCAGCATATTGGCGGGCAATTCACCCCTCCACTTT. Protein sequence: CASILAGNSPLHF.

This chain joins TRBV30 and TRBJ1-3, with D unresolved. Germline-derived CDR1 and CDR2 are GTSNPN and SVGIG (reference sequence). The CDR3 covers 14 residues. Trimming stripped 0 bases from V and 3 bases from J, with 9 bases between. As DNA, the CDR3 is TGTGCCTGGAGTGTAGAGGGCTTTGGAAACACCATATATTTT. Translating it yields CAWSVEGFGNTIYF.

The rearrangement joins TRBV6-2 or TRBV6-3 to TRBJ1-4; 9 positions match TRBD1. The CDR3 extends over 16 amino acids. Germline loops: CDR1 MNHEY, CDR2 SVGEGT. Unmatched junction bases numbered 11, after V lost 4 bases and J lost 8 bases. This chain's CDR3 is CASSSTPDRGTEKLFF. CDR3 DNA: TGTGCCAGCAGTTCCACACCGGACAGGGGAACAGAAAAACTGTTTTTT.

The chain joins TRBV10-2 to TRBJ2-7; a weak D match, TRBD2 (5 bases). V was pared by 3 bases and J by 0 bases, with 12 bases between. The CDR3 sequence is 15 residues long. Germline lookup yields CDR1 WSHSY and CDR2 SAAADI. This CDR3 reads CASSDRTRASYEQYF. DNA for the CDR3: TGCGCCAGCAGTGATCGGACTCGGGCCTCCTACGAGCAGTACTTC.

V and J are TRBV19 and TRBJ2-7, with D perhaps matching TRBD2 (6 bases). The CDR3 has 15 amino acids. The V end was cut by 2 bases, the J end by 0 bases, with 11 bases between. Germline lookup yields CDR1 LNHDA and CDR2 SQIVND (reference sequence). In DNA, the CDR3 is TGTGCCAGTAGTATAACGGGACTTACCTCCTACGAGCAGTACTTC. It encodes CASSITGLTSYEQYF.

The chain uses TRBV28 and TRBJ1-2; D gene uncertain. V was shortened by 4 bases and J by 4 bases, with 13 bases between the two germline ends. CDR3 length equals 14 residues. The germline V gene encodes CDR1 MDHEN and CDR2 SYDVKM. The CDR3 DNA follows: TGTGCCAGCAGTTCGGCAGGTGTACTCTATGGCTACACCTTC. It specifies CASSSAGVLYGYTF.

This chain uses TRBV18 with TRBJ1-5; a weak D match, TRBD1 (6 bases). This CDR3 has 14 residues. The germline CDR1 and CDR2 sequences are KGHSH and LQKENI. The ends were cut back, 3 bases at V and 6 bases at J, with 12 bases in the middle. The CDR3 nucleotides are TGTGCCAGCTCACCCAATACAGGGCGTCAGCCCCAGCATTTT. It codes for CASSPNTGRQPQHF.

The rearrangement uses TRBV24-1 and TRBJ2-7; TRBD2 aligns across 7 bases. V trimming: 8 bases; J trimming: 0 bases; junction bases outside the gene matches: 9. The CDR3 is 15 amino acids. Germline V gene lookup returns CDR1 KGHDR and CDR2 SFDVKD. CDR3 nucleotide sequence: TGTGCCACCACTCGATTCCGGGACTACTCCTACGAGCAGTACTTC. This translates into CATTRFRDYSYEQYF.

This clone was counted once. The chain links TRBV3-1 (or the pseudogene TRBV3-2) to TRBJ2-2, with TRBD2 matching 10 bases. This CDR3 is 17 amino acids long. Germline loops: CDR1 LGHDT, CDR2 YNNKEL (reference sequence). V lost 1 base, J lost 4 bases, and 6 bases stayed unmatched. The CDR3 loop reads CASSQVGLAAITGELFF. The DNA of the CDR3 is TGTGCCAGCAGCCAAGTCGGACTAGCGGCCATCACCGGGGAGCTGTTTTTT.

The gene calls are TRBV6-4 and TRBJ2-3; no clear D gene. This CDR3 comprises 16 residues. Trimming stripped 4 bases from V and 0 bases from J, with 14 bases between. Germline V gene sequence: CDR1 MRHNA, CDR2 SNTAGT. CDR3 sequence (DNA): TGTGCCAGCAGTGCAGGTCGCGAGATTAGCACAGATACGCAGTATTTT. Translating it yields CASSAGREISTDTQYF.

The chain has TRBV27 and TRBJ2-3, with a tentative D call TRBD1 (6 bases). The CDR3 spans 14 residues. Between the trimmed V and J ends, which lost 7 bases and 6 bases, there was a span of 17 bases. CDR1 is MNHEY, CDR2 SMNVEV, per germline (reference sequence). The CDR3 DNA is TGTGCCAGCACCACGGCAGGGGCGAGGGATACGCAGTATTTT. It encodes CASTTAGARDTQYF.

This clone was counted once. The V call is TRBV4-2, the J call TRBJ1-5; D may be TRBD1 (6 bases). This CDR3 has 16 residues. CDR1 LGHNA and CDR2 YNFKEQ come from the germline V gene. Trimming removed 0 bases from V and 7 bases from J, with 16 bases in between. CDR3 protein: CASSQEREGVWQPQHF. For the CDR3, the DNA is TGTGCCAGCAGCCAAGAGCGAGAGGGGGTATGGCAGCCCCAGCATTTT.

The rearrangement uses TRBV2 and TRBJ1-5; tentative D call: TRBD1 (6 bases). The CDR3 spans 13 residues. The ends were cut back, 8 bases at V and 3 bases at J, with 11 bases in the middle. Germline V gene sequence: CDR1 SNHLY, CDR2 FYNNEI. The CDR3 loop is CASERQANQPQHF. In DNA, the CDR3 is TGTGCCAGCGAAAGACAGGCCAATCAGCCCCAGCATTTT.

CDR3 in DNA: TGTGCCAGCAGCTTAGGGTCCGGGAGCGATCAGCCCCAGCATTTT. Its translation: CASSLGSGSDQPQHF. This chain joins TRBV7-2 and TRBJ1-5; D is undetermined. The germline CDR1 and CDR2 sequences are SGHTA and FQGNSA. V dropped 1 base and J dropped 5 bases, with 12 bases sitting between them. This CDR3 spans 15 amino acids.

The table lists this clone with a count of one. The J gene is TRBJ1-1, the V gene TRBV4-2, with 8 positions matching TRBD1. This CDR3 comprises 14 residues. Germline loops: CDR1 LGHNA, CDR2 YNFKEQ. V was clipped by 4 bases and J by 2 bases; unmatched bases: 3. In nucleotides, the CDR3 is TGTGCCAGCAGCCGAGGACAGGGAAACACTGAAGCTTTCTTT. Translating it yields CASSRGQGNTEAFF.

The genes are TRBV4-1 and TRBJ2-2, with D perhaps TRBD2 (5 bases). The CDR3 contains 16 residues. Germline V gene lookup returns CDR1 MGHRA and CDR2 YSYEKL. With 4 bases removed from V and 1 base from J, the gap between germline ends came to 13 bases. CDR3 bases: TGCGCCAGCAGCCCTGGACTCGCCGGGAACACCGGGGAGCTGTTTTTT. It specifies CASSPGLAGNTGELFF.

The chain links TRBV5-1 to TRBJ1-1; TRBD1 agrees at 9 bases. The CDR3 is 16 residues long. The V gene's germline CDR1 is SGHRS and CDR2 YFSETQ. With 1 base clipped from V and 0 bases from J, the junction kept 4 bases outside the gene matches. The CDR3 protein is CASSLTGQGLNTEAFF. CDR3 DNA: TGCGCCAGCAGCTTGACGGGACAGGGTTTGAACACTGAAGCTTTCTTT.

The chain combines TRBV30 with TRBJ2-1, with a tentative D call TRBD2 (7 bases). CDR3 size: 13 residues. CDR1 is GTSNPN, CDR2 SVGIG, per germline (reference sequence). Deletions cut 3 bases from V and 9 bases from J, with 15 bases between. CDR3 residues: CAWRGGTSGEQFF. CDR3 in DNA: TGTGCCTGGAGGGGGGGGACATCAGGTGAGCAGTTCTTC.